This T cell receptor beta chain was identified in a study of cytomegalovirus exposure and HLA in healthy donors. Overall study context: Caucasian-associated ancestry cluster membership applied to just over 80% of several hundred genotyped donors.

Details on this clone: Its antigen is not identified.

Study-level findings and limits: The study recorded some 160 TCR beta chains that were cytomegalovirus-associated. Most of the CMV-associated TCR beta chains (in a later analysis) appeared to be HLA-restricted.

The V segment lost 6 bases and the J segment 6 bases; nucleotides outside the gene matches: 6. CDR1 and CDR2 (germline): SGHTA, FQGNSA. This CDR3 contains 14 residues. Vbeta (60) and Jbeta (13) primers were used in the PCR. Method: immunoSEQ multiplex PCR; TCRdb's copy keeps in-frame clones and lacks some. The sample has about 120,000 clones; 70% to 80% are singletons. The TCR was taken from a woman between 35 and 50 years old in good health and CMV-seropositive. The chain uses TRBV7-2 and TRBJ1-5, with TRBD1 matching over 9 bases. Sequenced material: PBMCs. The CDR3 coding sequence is TGTGCCAGCAGTTTGGGACAGGGTAGTCAGCCCCAGCATTTT. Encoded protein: CASSLGQGSQPQHF.